Described below is a single TCR beta chain sequence and its context. Germline and junction disagree at one end, which may indicate a read error. Other DNA sequences in the sample encode the same CDR3. Assay used: immunoSEQ multiplex PCR; TCRdb lists only in-frame clones, some missing. This table holds tens of thousands of clones, 85% to 90% found once. The CDR3 has 15 amino acids. From germline, CDR1 is SNHLY and CDR2 FYNNEI. The sample comes from a study of OX40 agonist ivuxolimab in advanced cancers. The chain uses TRBV2 and TRBJ1-5; TRBD1 aligns across 8 bases. The material was CD4+ or CD8+ T cells sorted from blood, obtained in a trial of the OX40 agonist ivuxolimab. This sequence was found in an adult with an advanced solid tumor such as melanoma, head and neck, liver or kidney cancer. CDR3 amino acids: CASRQGDISNQPQHF. The CDR3 DNA is TGTGCCAGCAGACAGGGGGATATTAGCAATCAGCCTCAGCATTTT.